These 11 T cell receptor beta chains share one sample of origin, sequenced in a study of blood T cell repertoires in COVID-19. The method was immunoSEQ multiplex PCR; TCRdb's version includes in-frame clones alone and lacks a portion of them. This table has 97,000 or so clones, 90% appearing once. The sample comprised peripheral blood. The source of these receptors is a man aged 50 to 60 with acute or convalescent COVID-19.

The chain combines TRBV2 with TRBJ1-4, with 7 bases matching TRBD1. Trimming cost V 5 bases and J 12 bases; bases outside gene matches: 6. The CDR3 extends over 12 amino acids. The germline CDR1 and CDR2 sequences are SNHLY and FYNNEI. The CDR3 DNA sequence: TGTGCCAGCAGTACGGCAGGGGGAGAACTGTTTTTT. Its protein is CASSTAGGELFF.

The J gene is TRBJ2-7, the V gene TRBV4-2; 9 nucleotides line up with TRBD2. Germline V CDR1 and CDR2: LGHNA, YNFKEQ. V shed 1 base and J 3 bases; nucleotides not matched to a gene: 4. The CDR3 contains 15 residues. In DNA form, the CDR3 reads TGTGCCAGCAGCCAAGTTGCTAGCGGGGTCTACGAGCAGTACTTC. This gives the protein CASSQVASGVYEQYF.

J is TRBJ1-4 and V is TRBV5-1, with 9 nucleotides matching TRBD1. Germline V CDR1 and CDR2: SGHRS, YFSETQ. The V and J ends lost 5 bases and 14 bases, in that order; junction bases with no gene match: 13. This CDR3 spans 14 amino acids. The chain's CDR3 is CASSLGQGGFRLFF. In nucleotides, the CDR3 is TGCGCCAGCAGTCTGGGACAGGGAGGATTTAGGCTGTTTTTT.

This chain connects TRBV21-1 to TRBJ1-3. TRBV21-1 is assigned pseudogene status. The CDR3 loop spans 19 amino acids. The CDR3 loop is CASFSPSSCGEGSGNTIYF. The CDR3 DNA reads TGTGCCAGCTTCTCCCCCTCTTCGTGCGGGGAGGGCTCTGGAAACACCATATATTTT.

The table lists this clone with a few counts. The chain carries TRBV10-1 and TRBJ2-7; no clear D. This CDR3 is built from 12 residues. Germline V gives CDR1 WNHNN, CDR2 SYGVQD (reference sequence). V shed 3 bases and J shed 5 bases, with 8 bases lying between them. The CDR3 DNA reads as TGCGCCAGCAGTGACCCCCGGGACGAGCAGTACTTC. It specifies CASSDPRDEQYF.

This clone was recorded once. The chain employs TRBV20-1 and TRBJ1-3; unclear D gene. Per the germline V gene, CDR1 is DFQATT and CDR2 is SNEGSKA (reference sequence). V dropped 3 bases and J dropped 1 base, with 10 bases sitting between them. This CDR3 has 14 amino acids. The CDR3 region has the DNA TGCAGTGCTAGTCCGGGGATTTCTGGAAACACCATATATTTT. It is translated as CSASPGISGNTIYF.

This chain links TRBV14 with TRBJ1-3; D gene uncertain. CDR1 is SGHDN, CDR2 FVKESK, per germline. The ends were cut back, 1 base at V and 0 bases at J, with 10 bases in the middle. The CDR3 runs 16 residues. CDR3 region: CASSQVRRLSGNTIYF. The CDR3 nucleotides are TGTGCCAGCAGCCAAGTGCGGAGACTCTCTGGAAACACCATATATTTT.

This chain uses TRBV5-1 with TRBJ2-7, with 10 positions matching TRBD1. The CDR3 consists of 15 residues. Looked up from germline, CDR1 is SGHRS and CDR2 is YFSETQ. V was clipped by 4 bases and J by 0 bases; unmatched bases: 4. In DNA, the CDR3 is TGCGCCAGCAGCGCGGGACAGGGGAGCTCCTACGAGCAGTACTTC. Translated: CASSAGQGSSYEQYF.

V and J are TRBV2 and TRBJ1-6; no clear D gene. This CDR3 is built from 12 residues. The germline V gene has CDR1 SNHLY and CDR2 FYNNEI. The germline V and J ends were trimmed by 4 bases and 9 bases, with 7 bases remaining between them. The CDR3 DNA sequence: TGTGCCAGCAGTGCCTCGAGTTCACCCCTCCACTTT. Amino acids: CASSASSSPLHF.

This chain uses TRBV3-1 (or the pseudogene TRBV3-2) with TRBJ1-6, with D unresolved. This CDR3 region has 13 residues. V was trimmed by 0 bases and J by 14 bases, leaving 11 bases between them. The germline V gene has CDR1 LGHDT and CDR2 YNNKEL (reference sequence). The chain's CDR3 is CASSQEKLRTLHF. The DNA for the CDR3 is TGTGCCAGCAGCCAAGAAAAACTTAGAACCCTCCACTTT.

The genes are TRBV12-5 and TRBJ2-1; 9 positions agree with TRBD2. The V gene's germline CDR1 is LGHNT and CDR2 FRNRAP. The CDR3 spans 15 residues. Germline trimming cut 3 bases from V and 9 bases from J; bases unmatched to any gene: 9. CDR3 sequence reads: CASGLSRLAGVEQFF. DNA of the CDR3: TGTGCTAGTGGTTTATCCCGATTAGCGGGAGTTGAGCAGTTCTTC.